A single T cell receptor (beta chain) is shown here with its context. The repertoire was sequenced with immunoSEQ multiplex PCR; TCRdb's copy has only in-frame clones and lacks some. Counted here are more than 14,000 clones, approximately 60% occurring once; the ten biggest clones make up around a tenth. With no exception, relapse followed autologous stem cell transplantation in all patients, and brentuximab vedotin exposure varied. The sample belongs to a study of PD-1 blockade in classical Hodgkin lymphoma. CDR1 and CDR2 from the germline V gene are MRHNA and SNTAGT. There are 14 residues in the CDR3. Losses at the gene ends were 6 bases for V and 4 bases for J; bases not matched to a gene: 4.

The sequence derives from a human donor with classical Hodgkin lymphoma. Sequenced here: peripheral blood mononuclear cells (PBMCs), sampled at baseline. The chain couples TRBV6-4 to TRBJ2-3, with 10 bases fitting TRBD1. The CDR3 DNA sequence: TGTGCCAGCAGGTTGACAGGGGGCTCAGATACGCAGTATTTT. Encoded protein: CASRLTGGSDTQYF.